Shown below are 8 T cell receptor beta chains from a single sample sequenced in a study of blood T cell repertoires in COVID-19. The method was immunoSEQ multiplex PCR; TCRdb's version includes in-frame clones alone and lacks a portion of them. The top ten clones hold over 3.5% of a sample with around 130,000 clones, 90% of them seen once. The sequencing sample was made of peripheral blood. All receptors come from a man aged 50-59 years with active COVID-19.

The chain has TRBV12-5 and TRBJ1-5; D ambiguous. V shed 1 base and J shed 9 bases, with 10 bases lying between them. This CDR3 is 13 amino acids long. CDR1 is LGHNT, CDR2 FRNRAP, per germline. This CDR3 is CASGLEGWRPQHF. The CDR3 nucleotides read TGTGCTAGTGGTTTGGAAGGATGGAGGCCCCAGCATTTT.

This clone was recorded at least ten times. The gene calls are TRBV19 and TRBJ1-5, with D maybe TRBD1 (5 bases). This CDR3 has 13 residues. The ends were cut back, 4 bases at V and 4 bases at J, with 8 bases in the middle. The V gene's germline CDR1 is LNHDA and CDR2 SQIVND (reference sequence). DNA of the CDR3: TGTGCCAGTAGTAAAGCAGGGAATCAGCCCCAGCATTTT. Its translation is CASSKAGNQPQHF.

The chain recombines TRBV30 with TRBJ1-2; no firm D call. Deletions cut 3 bases from V and 2 bases from J, with 7 bases between. This CDR3 comprises 12 residues. Germline values: CDR1 GTSNPN, CDR2 SVGIG (reference sequence). The CDR3 here is CAWSVLNYGYTF. DNA for the CDR3: TGTGCCTGGAGCGTACTAAACTATGGCTACACCTTC.

J is TRBJ2-7 and V is TRBV14; a weak D match, TRBD1 (6 bases). From germline, CDR1 is SGHDN and CDR2 FVKESK. The V end was cut by 4 bases, the J end by 3 bases, with 10 bases between. This CDR3 region has 13 residues. The chain's CDR3 is CASSRTANYEQYF. CDR3 coding DNA: TGTGCCAGCAGCCGGACAGCGAACTACGAGCAGTACTTC.

CDR3 residues: CASSQVSGVRGFNDQYF. The CDR3 nucleotides are TGCGCCAGCAGCCAAGTTTCTGGTGTTCGCGGGTTTAATGATCAGTACTTC. The chain uses TRBV4-1 and TRBJ2-4; a possible D gene is TRBD2 (5 bases). CDR3 length equals 17 residues. The ends were cut back, 1 base at V and 12 bases at J, with 25 bases in the middle. Germline V gives CDR1 MGHRA, CDR2 YSYEKL.

The rearrangement joins TRBV6-5 to TRBJ2-3, with TRBD1 identical over 8 bases. CDR1 and CDR2 from the germline V gene are MNHEY and SVGAGI. The CDR3 totals 15 residues. V dropped 3 bases and J dropped 0; count of bases not matched to a gene: 2. CDR3 protein: CASSYTGGSTDTQYF. CDR3 in DNA: TGTGCCAGCAGTTATACAGGGGGAAGCACAGATACGCAGTATTTT.

This sequence joins TRBV6-5 and TRBJ2-3; 8 nucleotides agree with TRBD1. The CDR3 is made up of 15 amino acids. The V and J ends lost 6 bases and 2 bases, in that order; junction bases with no gene match: 7. Germline V CDR1 and CDR2: MNHEY, SVGAGI. The DNA of the CDR3 is TGTGCCAGCAGGTCCCAGGGGGCTGACACAGATACGCAGTATTTT. Its protein product is CASRSQGADTDTQYF.

This clone was counted a single time. The chain couples TRBV9 to TRBJ2-7; 7 bases map to TRBD2. The germline V gene has CDR1 SGDLS and CDR2 YYNGEE. Germline trimming cut 4 bases from V and 3 bases from J; bases unmatched to any gene: 13. This CDR3 has 16 amino acids. CDR3 nucleotide sequence: TGTGCCAGCAGCCCCCAGGGTAGCGGGTCCTACTACGAGCAGTACTTC. Its protein is CASSPQGSGSYYEQYF. Using reference TRBV9 and TRBJ2-7 for the parts outside the CDR3, the full variable domain is DSGVTQTPKHLITATGQRVTLRCSPRSGDLSVYWYQQSLDQGLQFLIQYYNGEERAKGNILERFSAQQFPDLHSELNLSSLELGDSALYFCASSPQGSGSYYEQYFGPGTRLTVT.